The 2 T cell receptor beta chains in this list originate from one sample, sequenced in a study of spatial heterogeneity in lung cancer. MiXCR was run by TCRdb on the 5' RACE reads, yielding one entry per CDR3 protein. The table shows about 48,000 distinct CDR3 sequences, with roughly 5% occurring only once. Time point described: sample taken at primary tumor resection. The sample was PBMCs, taken at surgery. These receptors came from a male donor with early-stage non-small cell lung cancer.

This clonotype was seen many times. This chain joins TRBV6-5 and TRBJ2-7; D assignment may be TRBD1 or TRBD2 (5 bases each). CDR3 length: 13 amino acids. CDR1 is MNHEY and CDR2 is SVGAGI in the germline V gene. The V gene lost 8 bases and the J gene lost 2 bases, with 13 bases spanning the gap. The chain's CDR3 is CASPHEGPYEQYF. CDR3 coding DNA: TGTGCCAGCCCCCACGAGGGACCCTACGAGCAGTACTTC.

This clonotype was observed many times. The rearrangement joins TRBV3-1 to TRBJ2-7; D is uncertain. The length of the CDR3 is 14 residues. V lost 4 bases and J 4 bases, leaving 14 bases between the germline ends. The germline V gene encodes CDR1 LGHDT and CDR2 YNNKEL (reference sequence). The CDR3 DNA follows: TGTGCCAGCAGCCCGCTTACGACGAGTTACGAGCAGTACTTC. It translates to CASSPLTTSYEQYF.